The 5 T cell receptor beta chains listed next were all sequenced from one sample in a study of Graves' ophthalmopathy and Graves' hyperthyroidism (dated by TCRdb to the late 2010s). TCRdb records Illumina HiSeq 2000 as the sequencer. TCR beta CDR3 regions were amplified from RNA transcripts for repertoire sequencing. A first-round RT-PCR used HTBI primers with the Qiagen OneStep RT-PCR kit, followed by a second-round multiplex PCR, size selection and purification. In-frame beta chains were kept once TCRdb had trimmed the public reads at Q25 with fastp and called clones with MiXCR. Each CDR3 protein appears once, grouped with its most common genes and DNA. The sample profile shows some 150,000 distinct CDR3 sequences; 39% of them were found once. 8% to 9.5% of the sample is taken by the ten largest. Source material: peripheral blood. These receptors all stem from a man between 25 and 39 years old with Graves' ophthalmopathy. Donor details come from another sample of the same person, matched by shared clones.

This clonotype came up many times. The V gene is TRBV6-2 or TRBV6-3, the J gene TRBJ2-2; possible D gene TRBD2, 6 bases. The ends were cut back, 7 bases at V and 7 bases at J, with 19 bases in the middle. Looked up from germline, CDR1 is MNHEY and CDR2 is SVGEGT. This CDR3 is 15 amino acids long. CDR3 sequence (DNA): TGTGCCAGCATCGGGCGGGGAGGAAAAATCGGGGAGCTGTTTTTT. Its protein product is CASIGRGGKIGELFF.

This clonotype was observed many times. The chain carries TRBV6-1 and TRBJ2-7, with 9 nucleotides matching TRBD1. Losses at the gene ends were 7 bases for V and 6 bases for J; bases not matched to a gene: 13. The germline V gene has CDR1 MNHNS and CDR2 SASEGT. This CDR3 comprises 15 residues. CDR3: CASTTLDRGGPEQYF. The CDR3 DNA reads TGTGCCAGCACTACTTTGGACAGGGGAGGGCCCGAGCAGTACTTC.

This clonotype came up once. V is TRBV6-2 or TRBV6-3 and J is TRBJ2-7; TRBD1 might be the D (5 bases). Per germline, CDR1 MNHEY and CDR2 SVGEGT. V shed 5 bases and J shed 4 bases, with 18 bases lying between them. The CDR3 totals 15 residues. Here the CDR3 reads CASSPGQFLRYEQYF. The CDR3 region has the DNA TGTGCCAGCAGTCCTGGACAATTCCTTCGATACGAGCAGTACTTC.

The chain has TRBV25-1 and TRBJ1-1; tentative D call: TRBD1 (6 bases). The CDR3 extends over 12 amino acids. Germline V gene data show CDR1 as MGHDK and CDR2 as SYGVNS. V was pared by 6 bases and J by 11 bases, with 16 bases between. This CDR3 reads CASRHEQGVAFF. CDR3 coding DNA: TGTGCCAGCAGACACGAACAGGGAGTGGCTTTCTTT.

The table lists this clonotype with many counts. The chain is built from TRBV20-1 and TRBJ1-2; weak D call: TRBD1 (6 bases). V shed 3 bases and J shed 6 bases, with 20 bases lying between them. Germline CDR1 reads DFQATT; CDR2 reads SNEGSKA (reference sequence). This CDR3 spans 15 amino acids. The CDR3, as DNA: TGCAGTGCTAGGGATGGGGGCGCTGGTTTTGATGGCTACACCTTC. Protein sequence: CSARDGGAGFDGYTF.